These 15 T cell receptor beta chains were sequenced from one sample in a study of T cell responses to AZD1222 COVID-19 vaccine. Method: immunoSEQ multiplex PCR; TCRdb's copy keeps in-frame clones and lacks some. The data hold roughly 130,000 clones, with 94% observed a single time. Sequenced material: peripheral blood, taken on day 0 of AZD1222 vaccination. The receptor source for this set is an adult in good health.

The genes are TRBV18 and TRBJ2-7; the D gene could be TRBD1 or TRBD2 (5 bases each). The CDR3 has 14 amino acids. Trimming shortened V by 2 bases and J by 2 bases, and 10 bases separated the two germline ends. CDR1 is KGHSH and CDR2 is LQKENI in the germline V gene. CDR3 sequence: CASSPLGDPYEQYF. The CDR3, as DNA: TGTGCCAGCTCACCATTGGGGGATCCCTACGAGCAGTACTTC.

The genes are TRBV7-9 and TRBJ1-1; D call uncertain. The germline V gene has CDR1 SEHNR and CDR2 FQNEAQ (reference sequence). There are 14 residues in the CDR3. The ends were cut back, 5 bases at V and 1 base at J, with 11 bases in the middle. The CDR3 loop is CASSITRQNTEAFF. DNA for the CDR3: TGTGCCAGCAGCATCACTCGTCAGAACACTGAAGCTTTCTTT.

The CDR3 spells CASTHKPGLAGTGANVLTF. In DNA form, the CDR3 reads TGTGCCAGCACTCATAAACCGGGACTAGCGGGAACCGGGGCCAACGTCCTGACTTTC. The rearrangement uses TRBV27 and TRBJ2-6, with 13 bases that match TRBD2. Looked up from germline, CDR1 is MNHEY and CDR2 is SMNVEV (reference sequence). After removal of 7 bases from V and 4 bases from J, the junction contained 13 bases not matched to a gene. The CDR3 loop spans 19 amino acids.

V gene TRBV3-1 (or the pseudogene TRBV3-2) combines with J gene TRBJ2-7, with TRBD2 identical over 8 bases. This CDR3 comprises 14 residues. CDR1 LGHDT and CDR2 YNNKEL come from the germline V gene (reference sequence). The trim removed 1 base at V and 5 bases at J, leaving 4 bases unmatched. The CDR3 nucleotides are TGTGCCAGCAGCCAAGGCGGGAGGTCTCACGAGCAGTACTTC. Residues: CASSQGGRSHEQYF.

This chain connects TRBV7-7 to TRBJ2-1; 10 nucleotides align to TRBD2. Germline CDR1 SSHAT, CDR2 FNYEAQ (reference sequence). CDR3 length equals 14 residues. V was pared by 6 bases and J by 4 bases, with 3 bases of the junction left unmatched. The CDR3 spells CASRPSGGYNEQFF. The CDR3 nucleotides are TGTGCCAGCAGACCTAGCGGGGGATACAATGAGCAGTTCTTC.

The chain carries TRBV24-1 and TRBJ2-7; no clear D gene. CDR1 is KGHDR, CDR2 SFDVKD, per germline. The CDR3 has 16 amino acids. With 3 bases removed from V and 3 bases from J, the gap between germline ends came to 17 bases. CDR3 DNA: TGTGCCACCAGTGATCCCCCTTCTGAGTACAGCTACGAGCAGTACTTC. Protein product: CATSDPPSEYSYEQYF.

CDR3 residues: CASSHGKTEAFF. The DNA for the CDR3 is TGTGCCAGCAGCCACGGGAAGACTGAAGCTTTCTTT. V usage is TRBV6-2 or TRBV6-3 and J usage is TRBJ1-1; no clear D. CDR1 MNHEY and CDR2 SVGEGT come from the germline V gene. The CDR3 is made up of 12 amino acids. The V end lost 6 bases, the J end lost 5 bases, and 10 bases lay between the germline ends.

This chain uses TRBV5-6 with TRBJ1-2; 7 bases map to TRBD1. Germline V lookup: CDR1 SGHDT, CDR2 YYEEEE. The junction had 4 bases not matched to a gene; V was cut back by 2 bases and J by 6 bases. The CDR3 spans 13 residues. CDR3 nucleotides: TGTGCCAGCAGCTTAAGACAGGGAAATGGCTACACCTTC. Residues: CASSLRQGNGYTF.

The CDR3 here is CASNQLAGGEQETQYF. The CDR3 nucleotides read TGTGCCAGCAACCAACTAGCGGGAGGCGAACAAGAGACCCAGTACTTC. The V call is TRBV9, the J call TRBJ2-5, with 12 bases identical to TRBD2. There are 16 residues in the CDR3. V lost 6 bases and J lost 2; bases outside the gene matches: 8. Per germline, CDR1 SGDLS and CDR2 YYNGEE.

V gene TRBV27 combines with J gene TRBJ2-2, with 8 bases that match TRBD1. Unmatched junction bases numbered 17, after V lost 6 bases and J lost 5 bases. Germline V gene data show CDR1 as MNHEY and CDR2 as SMNVEV (reference sequence). This CDR3 comprises 18 residues. This CDR3 reads CASSLKIYPTGGTGELFF. In nucleotides, the CDR3 is TGTGCCAGCAGCCTCAAAATTTACCCTACAGGGGGGACCGGGGAGCTGTTTTTT.

J is TRBJ2-7 and V is TRBV5-1, with 9 bases fitting TRBD2. V lost 0 bases, J lost 6 bases, and 10 bases stayed unmatched. The CDR3 is 16 amino acids. Germline V gene sequence: CDR1 SGHRS, CDR2 YFSETQ. As DNA, the CDR3 is TGCGCCAGCAGCTTGGCCGGGGCGGGAGGGCCGCTCGAGCAGTACTTC. The encoded protein is CASSLAGAGGPLEQYF.

This chain links TRBV7-8 with TRBJ2-7, with 9 bases aligning to TRBD2. With V trimmed by 5 bases and J by 5 bases, 10 bases remained unmatched. Germline values: CDR1 SGHVS, CDR2 FQNEAQ. There are 15 residues in the CDR3. This chain's CDR3 is CASSLFGTSLNEQYF. CDR3 sequence (DNA): TGTGCCAGCAGCCTTTTCGGGACTAGCCTTAACGAGCAGTACTTC. Combining the CDR3 with reference TRBV7-8 and TRBJ2-7 gives the whole variable domain GAGVSQSPRYKVAKRGQDVALRCDPISGHVSLFWYQQALGQGPEFLTYFQNEAQLDKSGLPSDRFFAERPEGSVSTLKIQRTQQEDSAVYLCASSLFGTSLNEQYFGPGTRLTVT.

The rearrangement uses TRBV28 and TRBJ2-7; D not certain. Germline CDR1 MDHEN, CDR2 SYDVKM. The ends were cut back, 4 bases at V and 4 bases at J, with 20 bases in the middle. The length of the CDR3 is 16 residues. CDR3 nucleotides: TGTGCCAGCAGTTATCCGGGCCCCCTCATGAGTTACGAGCAGTACTTC. Its translation is CASSYPGPLMSYEQYF.

This chain connects TRBV5-1 to TRBJ1-2; D unresolved. Germline V lookup: CDR1 SGHRS, CDR2 YFSETQ. This CDR3 is 14 amino acids long. Trimming cost V 0 bases and J 5 bases, with 11 bases left between them. The CDR3 DNA follows: TGCGCCAGCAGCTTGGCCGAACAGTCATATGGCTACACCTTC. This codes for CASSLAEQSYGYTF.

This chain links TRBV6-6 with TRBJ1-5; D remains ambiguous. The CDR3 covers 14 residues. Trimming removed 3 bases at V and 0 bases at J, with 6 bases between. CDR1 and CDR2 from the germline V gene are MNHNY and SVGAGI (reference sequence). The CDR3: CASSYVDSNQPQHF. The CDR3 nucleotides read TGTGCCAGCAGTTATGTGGATAGCAATCAGCCCCAGCATTTT.